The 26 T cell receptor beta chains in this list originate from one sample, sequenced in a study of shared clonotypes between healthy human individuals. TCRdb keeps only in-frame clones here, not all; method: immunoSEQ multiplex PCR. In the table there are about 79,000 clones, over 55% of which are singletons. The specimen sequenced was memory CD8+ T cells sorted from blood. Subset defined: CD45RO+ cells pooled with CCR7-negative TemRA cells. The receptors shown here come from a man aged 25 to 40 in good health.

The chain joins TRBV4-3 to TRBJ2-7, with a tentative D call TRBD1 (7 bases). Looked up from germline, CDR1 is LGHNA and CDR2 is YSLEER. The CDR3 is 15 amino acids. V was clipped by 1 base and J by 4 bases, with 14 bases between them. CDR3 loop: CASSQVGGAGYEQYF. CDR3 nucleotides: TGCGCCAGCAGCCAAGTAGGGGGCGCGGGGTACGAGCAGTACTTC.

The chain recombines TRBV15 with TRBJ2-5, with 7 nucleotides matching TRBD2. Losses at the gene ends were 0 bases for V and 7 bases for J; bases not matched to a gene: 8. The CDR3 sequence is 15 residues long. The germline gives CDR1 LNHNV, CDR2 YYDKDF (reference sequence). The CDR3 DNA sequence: TGTGCCACCAGCAGAGATGGGGGGGACTTGGGGACCCAGTACTTC. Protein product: CATSRDGGDLGTQYF.

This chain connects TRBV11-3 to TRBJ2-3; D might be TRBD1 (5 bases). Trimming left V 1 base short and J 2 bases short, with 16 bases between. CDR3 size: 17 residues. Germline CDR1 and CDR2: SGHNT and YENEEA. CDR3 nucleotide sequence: TGTGCCAGCAGCTTAGCCCCCCTACAGGTTTACACAGATACGCAGTATTTT. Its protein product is CASSLAPLQVYTDTQYF.

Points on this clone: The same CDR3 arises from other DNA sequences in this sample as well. The CDR3: CASRATNYGYTF. Here the CDR3 DNA reads TGTGCCAGCAGGGCCACAAACTATGGCTACACCTTC. The gene calls are TRBV6-5 and TRBJ1-2; D uncertain. The V end lost 6 bases, the J end lost 2 bases, and 7 bases lay between the germline ends. The CDR3 spans 12 residues. Looked up from germline, CDR1 is MNHEY and CDR2 is SVGAGI.

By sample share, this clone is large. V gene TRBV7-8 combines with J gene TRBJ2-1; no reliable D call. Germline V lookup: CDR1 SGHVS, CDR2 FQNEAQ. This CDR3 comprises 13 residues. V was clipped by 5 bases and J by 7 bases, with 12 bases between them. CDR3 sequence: CASSVTMGNEQFF. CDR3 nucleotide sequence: TGTGCCAGCAGCGTAACGATGGGGAATGAGCAGTTCTTC.

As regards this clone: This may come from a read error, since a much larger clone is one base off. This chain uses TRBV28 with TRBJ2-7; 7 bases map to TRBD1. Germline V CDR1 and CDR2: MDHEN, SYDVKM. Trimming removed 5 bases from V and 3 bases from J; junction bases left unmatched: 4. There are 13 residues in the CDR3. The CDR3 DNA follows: TGTGCCAGCAGTCCGGGACAGAACTACGAGCAGTACTTC. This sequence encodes CASSPGQNYEQYF.

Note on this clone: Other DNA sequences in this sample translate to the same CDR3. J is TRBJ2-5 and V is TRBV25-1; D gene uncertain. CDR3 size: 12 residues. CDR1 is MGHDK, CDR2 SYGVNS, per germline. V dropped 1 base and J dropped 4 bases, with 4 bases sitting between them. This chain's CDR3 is CASSEWGETQYF. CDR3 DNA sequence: TGTGCCAGCAGTGAATGGGGAGAGACCCAGTACTTC.

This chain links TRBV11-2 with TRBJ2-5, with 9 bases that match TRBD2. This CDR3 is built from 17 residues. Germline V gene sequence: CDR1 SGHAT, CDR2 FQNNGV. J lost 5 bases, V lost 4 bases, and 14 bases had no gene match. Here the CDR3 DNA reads TGTGCCAGCAGCTCGACGATACTAGCGGCGGGGGGGGAGACCCAGTACTTC. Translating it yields CASSSTILAAGGETQYF.

CDR3 loop: CATSRDGWPSNRSGAYEQYF. As DNA, the CDR3 is TGTGCCACCAGCAGAGATGGGTGGCCCAGTAACAGGTCGGGAGCCTACGAGCAGTACTTC. The V gene is TRBV15, the J gene TRBJ2-7; weak D call: TRBD2 (6 bases). This CDR3 has 20 residues. Germline lookup yields CDR1 LNHNV and CDR2 YYDKDF (reference sequence). V shed 0 bases and J shed 2 bases, with 26 bases lying between them.

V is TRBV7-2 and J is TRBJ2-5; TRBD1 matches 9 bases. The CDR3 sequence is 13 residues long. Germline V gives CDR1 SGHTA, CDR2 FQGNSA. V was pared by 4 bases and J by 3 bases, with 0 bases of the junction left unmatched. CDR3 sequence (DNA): TGTGCCAGCAGCTGGGACAGGGAAGAGACCCAGTACTTC. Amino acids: CASSWDREETQYF. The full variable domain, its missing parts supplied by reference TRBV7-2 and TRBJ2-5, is GAGVSQSPSNKVTEKGKDVELRCDPISGHTALYWYRQSLGQGLEFLIYFQGNSAPDKSGLPSDRFSAERTGGSVSTLTIQRTQQEDSAVYLCASSWDREETQYFGPGTRLLVL.

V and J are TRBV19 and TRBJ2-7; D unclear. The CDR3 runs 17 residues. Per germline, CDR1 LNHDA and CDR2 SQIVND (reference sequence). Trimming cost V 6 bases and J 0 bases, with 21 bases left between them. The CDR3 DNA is TGTGCCAGTAGGATCTCGACCTTAGCTGGTAGCTCCTACGAGCAGTACTTC. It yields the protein CASRISTLAGSSYEQYF.

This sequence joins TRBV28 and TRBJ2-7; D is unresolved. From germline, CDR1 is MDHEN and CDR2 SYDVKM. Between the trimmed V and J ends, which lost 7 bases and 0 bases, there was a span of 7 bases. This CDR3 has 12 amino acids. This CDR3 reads CASNSVSYEQYF. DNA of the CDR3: TGTGCCAGCAATTCCGTCTCCTACGAGCAGTACTTC.

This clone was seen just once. The DNA for the CDR3 is TGTGCCAGTTTTCGGGGGAGTACAGATACGCAGTATTTT. It translates to CASFRGSTDTQYF. The V gene is TRBV27, the J gene TRBJ2-3; tentatively, D is TRBD2 (6 bases). The CDR3 contains 13 residues. V lost 9 bases, J lost 3 bases, and 13 bases lay in between. Germline V gene lookup returns CDR1 MNHEY and CDR2 SMNVEV (reference sequence).

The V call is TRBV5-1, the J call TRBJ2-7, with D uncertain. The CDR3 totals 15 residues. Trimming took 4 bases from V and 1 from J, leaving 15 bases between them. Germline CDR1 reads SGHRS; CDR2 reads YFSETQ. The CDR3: CASSPGGIWSYEQYF. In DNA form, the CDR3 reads TGCGCCAGCAGCCCTGGTGGGATTTGGTCCTACGAGCAGTACTTC.

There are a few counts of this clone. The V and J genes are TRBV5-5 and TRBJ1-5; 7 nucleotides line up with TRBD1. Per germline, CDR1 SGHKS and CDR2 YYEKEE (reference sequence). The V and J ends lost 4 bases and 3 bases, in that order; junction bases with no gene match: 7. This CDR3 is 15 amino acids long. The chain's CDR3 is CASSQDRDLNQPQHF. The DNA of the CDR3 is TGTGCCAGCAGCCAAGACAGGGACCTCAATCAGCCCCAGCATTTT.

CDR3 DNA sequence: TGTGCCAGCAGGGACCGGGCAGGTGGCTACACCTTC. Translation gives CASRDRAGGYTF. The chain is built from TRBV9 and TRBJ1-2; D is unresolved. Per the germline V gene, CDR1 is SGDLS and CDR2 is YYNGEE. With 5 bases removed from V and 7 bases from J, the gap between germline ends came to 12 bases. There are 12 residues in the CDR3. Full variable domain (missing parts from reference TRBV9 and TRBJ1-2): DSGVTQTPKHLITATGQRVTLRCSPRSGDLSVYWYQQSLDQGLQFLIQYYNGEERAKGNILERFSAQQFPDLHSELNLSSLELGDSALYFCASRDRAGGYTFGSGTRLTVV.

For the CDR3, the DNA is TGTGCCAGCAGCCAACGACAACGAAACAACAATGAGCAGTTCTTC. It specifies CASSQRQRNNNEQFF. This chain uses TRBV14 with TRBJ2-1; D remains unclear. The CDR3 runs 15 residues. V was cut by 2 bases and J by 5 bases, with 13 bases left in between. CDR1 SGHDN and CDR2 FVKESK come from the germline V gene.

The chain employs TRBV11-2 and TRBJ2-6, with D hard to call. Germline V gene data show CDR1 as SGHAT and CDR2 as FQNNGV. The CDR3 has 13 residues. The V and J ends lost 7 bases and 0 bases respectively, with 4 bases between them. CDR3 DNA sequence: TGTGCCAGCACCCGCTCTGGGGCCAACGTCCTGACTTTC. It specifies CASTRSGANVLTF.

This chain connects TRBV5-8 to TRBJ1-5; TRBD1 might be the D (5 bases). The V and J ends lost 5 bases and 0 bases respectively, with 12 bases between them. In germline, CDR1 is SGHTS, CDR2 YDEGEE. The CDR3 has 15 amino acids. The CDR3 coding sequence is TGTGCCAGCAGTCCCCAGGGTTTTAGCAATCAGCCCCAGCATTTT. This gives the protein CASSPQGFSNQPQHF.

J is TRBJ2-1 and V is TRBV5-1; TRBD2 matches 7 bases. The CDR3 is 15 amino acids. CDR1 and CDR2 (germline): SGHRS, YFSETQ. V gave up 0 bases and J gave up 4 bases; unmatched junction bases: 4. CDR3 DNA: TGCGCCAGCAGCTTGGCGGGGGGTAAATACAATGAGCAGTTCTTC. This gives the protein CASSLAGGKYNEQFF.

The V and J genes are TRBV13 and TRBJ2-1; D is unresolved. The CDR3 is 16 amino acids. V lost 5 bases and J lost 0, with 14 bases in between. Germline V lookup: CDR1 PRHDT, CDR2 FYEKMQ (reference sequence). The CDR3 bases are TGTGCCAGCAGCCCTATCCAGCTTAGCTCCTACAATGAGCAGTTCTTC. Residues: CASSPIQLSSYNEQFF.

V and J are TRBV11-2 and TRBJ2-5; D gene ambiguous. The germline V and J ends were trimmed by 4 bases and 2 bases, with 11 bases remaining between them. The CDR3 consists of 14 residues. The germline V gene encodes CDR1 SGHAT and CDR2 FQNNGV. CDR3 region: CASSSRATQETQYF. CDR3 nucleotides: TGTGCCAGCAGCTCTAGAGCGACACAAGAGACCCAGTACTTC. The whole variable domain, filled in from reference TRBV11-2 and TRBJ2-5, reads EAGVAQSPRYKIIEKRQSVAFWCNPISGHATLYWYQQILGQGPKLLIQFQNNGVVDDSQLPKDRFSAERLKGVDSTLKIQPAKLEDSAVYLCASSSRATQETQYFGPGTRLLVL.

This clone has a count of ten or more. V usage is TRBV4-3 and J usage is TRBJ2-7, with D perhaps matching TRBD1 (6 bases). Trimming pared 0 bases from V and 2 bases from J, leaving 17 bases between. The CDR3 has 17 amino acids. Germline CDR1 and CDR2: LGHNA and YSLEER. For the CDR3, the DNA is TGCGCCAGCAGCCAAGAGGTCAGTGTGCAGGGGACCTACGAGCAGTACTTC. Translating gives CASSQEVSVQGTYEQYF.

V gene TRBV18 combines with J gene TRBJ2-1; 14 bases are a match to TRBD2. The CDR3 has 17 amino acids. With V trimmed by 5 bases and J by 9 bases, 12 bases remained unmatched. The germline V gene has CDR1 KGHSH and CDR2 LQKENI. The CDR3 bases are TGTGCCAGCTCATGGACCGGGACTAGCGGGAGTAAGAGTGAGCAGTTCTTC. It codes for CASSWTGTSGSKSEQFF.

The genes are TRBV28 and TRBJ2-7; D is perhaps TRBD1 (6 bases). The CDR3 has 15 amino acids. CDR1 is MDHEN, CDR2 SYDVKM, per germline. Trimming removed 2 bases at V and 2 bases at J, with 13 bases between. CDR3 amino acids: CASSLTPGTPYEQYF. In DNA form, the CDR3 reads TGTGCCAGCAGTTTAACACCCGGGACACCCTACGAGCAGTACTTC. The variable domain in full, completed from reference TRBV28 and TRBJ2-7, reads DVKVTQSSRYLVKRTGEKVFLECVQDMDHENMFWYRQDPGLGLRLIYFSYDVKMKEKGDIPEGYSVSREKKERFSLILESASTNQTSMYLCASSLTPGTPYEQYFGPGTRLTVT.

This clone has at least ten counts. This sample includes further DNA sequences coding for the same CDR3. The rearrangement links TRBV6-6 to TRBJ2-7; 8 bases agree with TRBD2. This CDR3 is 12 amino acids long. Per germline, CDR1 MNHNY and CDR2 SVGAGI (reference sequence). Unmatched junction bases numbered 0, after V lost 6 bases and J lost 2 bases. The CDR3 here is CASRGLAYEQYF. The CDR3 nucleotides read TGTGCCAGCAGGGGACTAGCCTACGAGCAGTACTTC.